In this sample, the clone carrying this T cell receptor beta chain turned up once. The data were obtained in a study of control samples from healthy donors and cancer patients. Deletions cut 5 bases from V and 1 base from J, with 17 bases between. CDR3 length: 16 amino acids. The germline CDR1 and CDR2 sequences are SGHRS and YFSETQ. The repertoire was sequenced with immunoSEQ multiplex PCR; TCRdb's copy has only in-frame clones and lacks some. The table shows fewer than 200,000 clones, with 96% occurring only once. The origin of this receptor is a woman aged 25 to 39 in good health. Sequenced input: blood. The V and J genes are TRBV5-1 and TRBJ2-3; D is possibly TRBD2 (6 bases). The DNA of the CDR3 is TGCGCCAGCAGTCCGGGAGACGGACCGGGCACAGATACGCAGTATTTT. Protein sequence: CASSPGDGPGTDTQYF.